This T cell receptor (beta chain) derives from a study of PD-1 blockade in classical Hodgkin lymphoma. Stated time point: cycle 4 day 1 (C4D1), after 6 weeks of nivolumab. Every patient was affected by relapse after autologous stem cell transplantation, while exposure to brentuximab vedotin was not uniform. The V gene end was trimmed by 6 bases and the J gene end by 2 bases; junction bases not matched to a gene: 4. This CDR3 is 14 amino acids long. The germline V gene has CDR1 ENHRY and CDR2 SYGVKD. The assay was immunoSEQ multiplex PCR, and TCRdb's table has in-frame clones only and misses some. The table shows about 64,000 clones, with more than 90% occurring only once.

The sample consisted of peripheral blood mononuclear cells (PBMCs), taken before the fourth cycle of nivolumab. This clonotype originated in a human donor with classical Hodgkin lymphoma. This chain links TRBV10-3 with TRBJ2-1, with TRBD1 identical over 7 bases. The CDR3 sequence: CAISNRGAYNEQFF. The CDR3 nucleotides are TGTGCCATCAGCAACAGGGGCGCCTACAATGAGCAGTTCTTC.